The 13 T cell receptor beta chains presented below share a single source sample, sequenced in a study of blood T cells in healthy people across ages. A J-beta primer mix and a sample-barcoded 5' primer were used in a second PCR of about 7 to 12 cycles. TCRdb reprocessed the 5' RACE reads via MiXCR and lists one record per CDR3 protein. Among some 1.1 million distinct CDR3 sequences, under 40% were seen once, and the ten largest hold roughly 14%. Source material: blood. These receptors were collected from a man aged 18 to 29 in good health.

This chain connects TRBV11-2 to TRBJ2-3; 8 bases are shared with TRBD1. Germline V gene lookup returns CDR1 SGHAT and CDR2 FQNNGV. V shed 4 bases, J shed 2 bases, and the junction held 11 bases outside the gene matches. The CDR3 length is 17 residues. In DNA, the CDR3 is TGTGCCAGCAGCTACGCCGGGACAGGAATCTACACAGATACGCAGTATTTT. Protein: CASSYAGTGIYTDTQYF.

This clonotype was seen a handful of times. The chain links TRBV29-1 to TRBJ2-5; 9 bases agree with TRBD1. The germline V gene encodes CDR1 SQVTM and CDR2 ANQGSEA. V was pared by 2 bases and J by 5 bases, with 3 bases of the junction left unmatched. This CDR3 comprises 13 residues. Here the CDR3 DNA reads TGCAGCGTTGAACGGGACAGGGACGAGACCCAGTACTTC. Protein: CSVERDRDETQYF.

The sample holds a few counts of this clonotype. The rearrangement joins TRBV3-1 to TRBJ1-4; no clear D gene. The CDR3 totals 14 residues. Germline loops: CDR1 LGHDT, CDR2 YNNKEL (reference sequence). V gave up 5 bases and J gave up 4 bases, with 11 bases separating them. CDR3 loop: CASSSTQFNEKLFF. CDR3 coding DNA: TGTGCCAGCAGCTCTACCCAGTTTAATGAAAAACTGTTTTTT.

J is TRBJ1-5 and V is TRBV6-5; a weak D match, TRBD1 (5 bases). This CDR3 contains 13 residues. The germline V and J ends were trimmed by 5 bases and 7 bases, with 12 bases remaining between them. The germline V gene encodes CDR1 MNHEY and CDR2 SVGAGI. The CDR3 sequence is CASSPAGLQPQHF. The CDR3 coding sequence is TGTGCCAGCAGTCCCGCAGGGCTCCAGCCCCAGCATTTT.

This chain links TRBV7-2 with TRBJ2-3; tentatively, D is TRBD1 (6 bases). The CDR3 contains 14 residues. Germline loops: CDR1 SGHTA, CDR2 FQGNSA. Trimming cost V 2 bases and J 5 bases, with 11 bases left between them. The CDR3: CASSLSVGGDTQYF. As DNA, the CDR3 is TGTGCCAGCAGCTTAAGTGTAGGGGGAGATACGCAGTATTTT. Together with reference TRBV7-2 and TRBJ2-3, the CDR3 gives the full variable domain: GAGVSQSPSNKVTEKGKDVELRCDPISGHTALYWYRQSLGQGLEFLIYFQGNSAPDKSGLPSDRFSAERTGGSVSTLTIQRTQQEDSAVYLCASSLSVGGDTQYFGPGTRLTVL.

Worth noting for this clonotype: The junction differs from germline at one of its ends, possibly a read error. The chain links TRBV9 to TRBJ2-3; 8 nucleotides align to TRBD1. The CDR3 is made up of 16 amino acids. Per the germline V gene, CDR1 is SGDLS and CDR2 is YYNGEE. The CDR3 sequence: CAGSVDRTGFADTQYF. CDR3 bases: TGTGCCGGCAGCGTAGACCGGACAGGGTTCGCAGATACGCAGTATTTT.

This clonotype was seen many times. The rearrangement uses TRBV4-2 and TRBJ2-1, with D maybe TRBD2 (5 bases). The V gene lost 1 base and the J gene lost 2 bases, with 12 bases spanning the gap. Germline-derived CDR1 and CDR2 are LGHNA and YNFKEQ. The CDR3 totals 16 residues. CDR3 DNA sequence: TGTGCCAGCAGCCAAGGAGTAGGAGGCGCCTACAATGAGCAGTTCTTC. Translation: CASSQGVGGAYNEQFF.

V usage is TRBV3-1 and J usage is TRBJ1-2; no firm D call. The CDR3 consists of 15 residues. The germline V and J ends were trimmed by 3 bases and 8 bases, with 19 bases remaining between them. Germline CDR1 reads LGHDT; CDR2 reads YNNKEL (reference sequence). In DNA form, the CDR3 reads TGTGCCAGCAGCCACCGGCAGGAAGGAGTTCACGGCTACACCTTC. Translated: CASSHRQEGVHGYTF.

The chain joins TRBV5-1 to TRBJ1-1, with TRBD1 identical over 9 bases. The length of the CDR3 is 19 residues. CDR1 and CDR2 from the germline V gene are SGHRS and YFSETQ. Trimming took 1 base from V and 1 from J; bases not matched to a gene: 14. CDR3 bases: TGCGCCAGCAGCTTGACGGCGGGGACAGGGAATTTGCGGAACACTGAAGCTTTCTTT. It specifies CASSLTAGTGNLRNTEAFF.

V is TRBV20-1 and J is TRBJ1-2, with 7 bases identical to TRBD1. Germline V gene sequence: CDR1 DFQATT, CDR2 SNEGSKA (reference sequence). This CDR3 spans 13 amino acids. V shed 2 bases and J 2 bases; nucleotides not matched to a gene: 2. The CDR3 DNA sequence: TGCAGTGCTAGATCCAGGGGGAACTATGGCTACACCTTC. Translated, it gives CSARSRGNYGYTF.

J is TRBJ2-5 and V is TRBV11-2, with D uncertain. The ends were cut back, 5 bases at V and 4 bases at J, with 14 bases in the middle. This CDR3 region has 14 residues. Germline CDR1 and CDR2: SGHAT and FQNNGV. CDR3 loop: CASSPRWGRETQYF. The DNA of the CDR3 is TGTGCCAGCAGCCCACGTTGGGGTAGAGAGACCCAGTACTTC.

The J gene is TRBJ2-5, the V gene TRBV12-5; D possibly uses TRBD1 or TRBD2 (5 bases each). The germline CDR1 and CDR2 sequences are LGHNT and FRNRAP. The V end lost 5 bases, the J end lost 1 base, and 14 bases lay between the germline ends. The CDR3 runs 15 residues. The DNA for the CDR3 is TGTGCTAGTGGTCTGGGGGTGGATGTCCAAGAGACCCAGTACTTC. Its protein product is CASGLGVDVQETQYF.

This clonotype has more than one count but fewer than ten. The chain carries TRBV7-2 and TRBJ2-2; D unclear. This CDR3 contains 13 residues. Germline V gene data show CDR1 as SGHTA and CDR2 as FQGNSA. V lost 5 bases and J 6 bases, leaving 10 bases between the germline ends. The CDR3 region has the DNA TGTGCCAGCAGCGGTATCCGCGCCGGGGAGCTGTTTTTT. This gives the protein CASSGIRAGELFF.